Following are 25 T cell receptor beta chains from one sample sequenced in a study of blood T cell repertoires in COVID-19. The method was immunoSEQ multiplex PCR; TCRdb's version includes in-frame clones alone and lacks a portion of them. The sample lists about 94,000 clones, around 90% occurring once. The sequenced sample was peripheral blood. These receptors originate from a woman over 75 with acute or convalescent COVID-19.

The chain has TRBV19 and TRBJ1-2; 11 bases match TRBD1. The CDR3 covers 15 residues. The trim removed 5 bases at V and 5 bases at J, leaving 7 bases unmatched. Germline V gene lookup returns CDR1 LNHDA and CDR2 SQIVND (reference sequence). The CDR3 bases are TGTGCCAGTAGTGACGGACAGGGGGCGGGTTATGGCTACACCTTC. It encodes CASSDGQGAGYGYTF.

The chain couples TRBV3-1 (or the pseudogene TRBV3-2) to TRBJ2-1, with 7 nucleotides matching TRBD1. V dropped 2 bases and J dropped 9; count of bases not matched to a gene: 1. There are 12 residues in the CDR3. CDR1 and CDR2 from the germline V gene are LGHDT and YNNKEL (reference sequence). CDR3 nucleotide sequence: TGTGCCAGCAGCCAAAGGACAGGTGAGCAGTTCTTC. It is translated as CASSQRTGEQFF.

The chain employs TRBV19 and TRBJ2-7; TRBD1 matches at 7 bases. CDR3 length: 15 residues. Looked up from germline, CDR1 is LNHDA and CDR2 is SQIVND (reference sequence). V lost 2 bases and J lost 1; bases outside the gene matches: 5. CDR3: CASSIRQGISYEQYF. CDR3 nucleotides: TGTGCCAGTAGTATACGACAGGGTATTTCCTACGAGCAGTACTTC.

The rearrangement uses TRBV19 and TRBJ2-1; no definite D call. This CDR3 comprises 14 residues. V lost 1 base, J lost 1 base, and 5 bases lay in between. Germline V gives CDR1 LNHDA, CDR2 SQIVND (reference sequence). CDR3 coding DNA: TGTGCCAGTAGTATAGGGCAGTCCTACAATGAGCAGTTCTTC. Translating it yields CASSIGQSYNEQFF.

For the CDR3, the DNA is TGTGCCAGCAGTTACACCACTATGGAGGGGTACCGGGAGCAGTACTTC. It yields the protein CASSYTTMEGYREQYF. The chain recombines TRBV6-5 with TRBJ2-7; TRBD2 might be the D (6 bases). The V gene's germline CDR1 is MNHEY and CDR2 SVGAGI. V gave up 2 bases and J gave up 7 bases, with 21 bases separating them. The CDR3 has 16 amino acids.

The chain recombines TRBV3-1 (or the pseudogene TRBV3-2) with TRBJ1-2, with 7 bases lining up with TRBD1. The ends lost 0 bases at V and 0 bases at J; junction bases unmatched: 13. This CDR3 has 19 amino acids. Germline-derived CDR1 and CDR2 are LGHDT and YNNKEL (reference sequence). For the CDR3, the DNA is TGTGCCAGCAGCCAAGATGGTACGTGGGGACAGCTTTCTAACTATGGCTACACCTTC. Its translation: CASSQDGTWGQLSNYGYTF.

This clone has more than one count but fewer than ten. The rearrangement joins TRBV6-5 to TRBJ2-1; possibly TRBD1 for D (5 bases). Germline values: CDR1 MNHEY, CDR2 SVGAGI. Trimming removed 2 bases from V and 5 bases from J, with 7 bases in between. This CDR3 has 13 residues. The CDR3 DNA is TGTGCCAGCAGTTACGGGGCAGACAATGAGCAGTTCTTC. It encodes CASSYGADNEQFF.

The CDR3: CASSRQGIEQFF. DNA of the CDR3: TGCGCCAGCTCTCGGCAGGGAATTGAGCAGTTCTTC. The chain uses TRBV5-1 and TRBJ2-1; possible D gene TRBD1, 5 bases. The CDR3 consists of 12 residues. V lost 7 bases to trimming and J lost 9 bases, with 14 bases between them. CDR1 and CDR2 from the germline V gene are SGHRS and YFSETQ.

This clone was seen a single time. The genes are TRBV5-5 and TRBJ1-2, with 9 bases matching TRBD1. Germline V gives CDR1 SGHKS, CDR2 YYEKEE (reference sequence). The CDR3 runs 13 residues. V gave up 4 bases and J gave up 8 bases; unmatched junction bases: 6. The CDR3 loop reads CASSRDREIGYTF. The CDR3, as DNA: TGTGCCAGCAGCCGGGACAGGGAGATCGGCTACACCTTC. Together with reference TRBV5-5 and TRBJ1-2, the CDR3 gives the full variable domain: DAGVTQSPTHLIKTRGQQVTLRCSPISGHKSVSWYQQVLGQGPQFIFQYYEKEERGRGNFPDRFSARQFPNYSSELNVNALLLGDSALYLCASSRDREIGYTFGSGTRLTVV.

The chain links TRBV28 to TRBJ1-2, with 7 bases aligning to TRBD1. After removal of 4 bases from V and 5 bases from J, the junction contained 4 bases not matched to a gene. CDR3 length: 13 residues. Germline-derived CDR1 and CDR2 are MDHEN and SYDVKM. The CDR3 spells CASSSHRGYGYTF. As DNA, the CDR3 is TGTGCCAGCAGTTCCCACAGGGGTTATGGCTACACCTTC.

The V gene is TRBV12-3 or TRBV12-4, the J gene TRBJ2-3, with D possibly being TRBD2 (5 bases). The CDR3 has 13 amino acids. The ends were cut back, 6 bases at V and 0 bases at J, with 7 bases in the middle. CDR3 sequence reads: CASRRTSTDTQYF. DNA of the CDR3: TGTGCCAGCAGACGGACTAGCACAGATACGCAGTATTTT.

CDR3 DNA: TGTGCCACCAGTGGCCAGGGGGGAGATACGCAGTATTTT. This translates into CATSGQGGDTQYF. This rearrangement joins TRBV24-1 to TRBJ2-3, with a weak D call TRBD1 (7 bases). The V gene's germline CDR1 is KGHDR and CDR2 SFDVKD. The germline V and J ends were trimmed by 5 bases and 5 bases, with 10 bases remaining between them. The CDR3 loop spans 13 amino acids.

V is TRBV9 and J is TRBJ2-2; 7 bases match TRBD2. Germline V gene sequence: CDR1 SGDLS, CDR2 YYNGEE. This CDR3 has 18 residues. The ends lost 4 bases at V and 1 base at J; junction bases unmatched: 13. CDR3 protein: CASSHPRGGEKNTGELFF. CDR3 in DNA: TGTGCCAGCAGCCATCCTAGGGGAGGGGAGAAGAACACCGGGGAGCTGTTTTTT.

The rearrangement links TRBV19 to TRBJ1-1, with 7 bases matching TRBD1. Germline V gives CDR1 LNHDA, CDR2 SQIVND (reference sequence). J lost 1 base, V lost 2 bases, and 7 bases had no gene match. The CDR3 consists of 16 residues. The CDR3 region is CASSIRAAGGNTEAFF. The CDR3 coding sequence is TGTGCCAGTAGTATAAGGGCGGCAGGGGGGAACACTGAAGCTTTCTTT.

CDR3 in amino acids: CASSQANYGYTF. The CDR3 bases are TGTGCCAGCAGCCAAGCAAACTATGGCTACACCTTC. The chain carries TRBV4-2 and TRBJ1-2; unclear D gene. The CDR3 sequence is 12 residues long. Trimming removed 1 base from V and 2 bases from J, with 2 bases in between. The V gene's germline CDR1 is LGHNA and CDR2 YNFKEQ.

This chain connects TRBV25-1 to TRBJ2-7, with 13 bases identical to TRBD2. From germline, CDR1 is MGHDK and CDR2 SYGVNS. The V gene end was trimmed by 10 bases and the J gene end by 7 bases; junction bases not matched to a gene: 7. The CDR3 runs 13 residues. CDR3 residues: CATRTSGGREQYF. The CDR3 DNA reads TGTGCCACAAGGACTAGCGGGGGTCGGGAGCAGTACTTC.

In its sample, this clone was seen once. The chain recombines TRBV27 with TRBJ1-1; TRBD1 is a possible D gene (6 bases). In germline, CDR1 is MNHEY, CDR2 SMNVEV (reference sequence). V gave up 6 bases and J gave up 2 bases, with 13 bases separating them. The CDR3 runs 14 residues. The CDR3, as DNA: TGTGCCAGCAGCTCAGGGGCGGGTAACACTGAAGCTTTCTTT. Encoded protein: CASSSGAGNTEAFF.

J is TRBJ2-1 and V is TRBV10-1, with a weak D call TRBD1 (6 bases). This CDR3 region has 12 residues. V was pared by 8 bases and J by 3 bases, with 8 bases between. Germline V gene lookup returns CDR1 WNHNN and CDR2 SYGVQD (reference sequence). CDR3 in amino acids: CASGGNYNEQFF. In nucleotides, the CDR3 is TGCGCCAGCGGGGGCAACTACAATGAGCAGTTCTTC.

V gene TRBV6-6 combines with J gene TRBJ2-3, with TRBD2 identical over 7 bases. The CDR3 runs to 14 residues. Germline V lookup: CDR1 MNHNY, CDR2 SVGAGI (reference sequence). Trimming cost V 3 bases and J 6 bases; bases outside gene matches: 6. Here the CDR3 DNA reads TGTGCCAGCAGTTATGGCGGGAGTATGGATACGCAGTATTTT. Amino acid sequence: CASSYGGSMDTQYF.

V gene TRBV5-1 combines with J gene TRBJ1-2, with a weak D call TRBD1 (5 bases). The CDR3 loop spans 14 amino acids. Trimming stripped 7 bases from V and 6 bases from J, with 19 bases between. In germline, CDR1 is SGHRS, CDR2 YFSETQ. Here the CDR3 reads CASGGAGAGNGYTF. CDR3 nucleotide sequence: TGCGCCAGCGGGGGAGCCGGCGCGGGGAATGGCTACACCTTC.

This rearrangement joins TRBV2 to TRBJ2-5; 7 nucleotides match TRBD1. Germline V lookup: CDR1 SNHLY, CDR2 FYNNEI. The CDR3 extends over 13 amino acids. Trimming at V came to 7 bases and at J to 2 bases, leaving 4 bases not matched to a gene. CDR3 sequence: CASNQGQQETQYF. The CDR3 region has the DNA TGTGCCAGCAACCAGGGACAGCAAGAGACCCAGTACTTC.

The chain recombines TRBV5-1 with TRBJ2-7, with D perhaps matching TRBD2 (5 bases). Germline V gene data show CDR1 as SGHRS and CDR2 as YFSETQ. This CDR3 has 14 amino acids. V was trimmed by 0 bases and J by 5 bases, leaving 12 bases between them. The CDR3 region is CASSLAGILDEQYF. In DNA, the CDR3 is TGCGCCAGCAGCTTGGCCGGGATATTGGACGAGCAGTACTTC.

The chain carries TRBV5-4 and TRBJ1-1, with no clear D. Germline V lookup: CDR1 SGHNT, CDR2 YYREEE (reference sequence). CDR3 length equals 14 residues. Trimming shortened V by 5 bases and J by 7 bases, and 18 bases separated the two germline ends. CDR3: CASRPRGDLGEAFF. CDR3 DNA sequence: TGTGCCAGCAGACCTCGGGGAGACCTCGGTGAAGCTTTCTTT.

This chain links TRBV4-2 with TRBJ1-2, with 7 positions matching TRBD1. Germline lookup yields CDR1 LGHNA and CDR2 YNFKEQ. The CDR3 has 15 residues. V was pared by 0 bases and J by 2 bases, with 3 bases of the junction left unmatched. The CDR3 loop is CASSQDAGGNYGYTF. CDR3 DNA: TGTGCCAGCAGCCAAGATGCAGGGGGGAACTATGGCTACACCTTC.

The chain employs TRBV28 and TRBJ2-3; D unclear. From germline, CDR1 is MDHEN and CDR2 SYDVKM. Trimming stripped 9 bases from V and 9 bases from J, with 10 bases between. This CDR3 has 10 amino acids. The CDR3: CASMALTQYF. The CDR3 bases are TGTGCCAGTATGGCCTTAACGCAGTATTTT. Together with reference TRBV28 and TRBJ2-3, the CDR3 gives the full variable domain: DVKVTQSSRYLVKRTGEKVFLECVQDMDHENMFWYRQDPGLGLRLIYFSYDVKMKEKGDIPEGYSVSREKKERFSLILESASTNQTSMYLCASMALTQYFGPGTRLTVL.